This T cell receptor beta chain was identified in a study of T cells after yellow fever vaccination. Study-wide context: For low cell numbers, libraries were made with SMART-Seq v4 Ultra Low Input.

In TCRdb, the 5' RACE reads were re-called with MiXCR into one record per CDR3 protein. This sample carries a few hundred thousand distinct CDR3 sequences, 8% to 9.5% of them seen once, and the ten largest clones take under 20%. CDR1 and CDR2 from the germline V gene are MNHEY and SVGEGT. The ends were cut back, 2 bases at V and 6 bases at J, with 10 bases in the middle. This CDR3 is 13 amino acids long. In its sample, this clonotype was seen many times. The chain couples TRBV6-2 or TRBV6-3 to TRBJ1-2; possibly TRBD1 for D (5 bases). The sequencing used PBMCs, collected about 41 days after the first yellow fever vaccination. The clonotype comes from a man aged 18 to 30 who received the YFV17D yellow fever vaccine. Here the CDR3 DNA reads TGTGCCAGCAGTTACGGGGCTGTGAATGGCTACACCTTC. This translates into CASSYGAVNGYTF.